The source of this T cell receptor beta chain is a study of blood T cells in healthy people across ages. General observations from the study: Measured against age, TCR beta diversity per million T cells decreased in a roughly linear manner. What prevented conclusive comparison of naive and antigen-experienced cells was that PBMCs were unsorted.

A second PCR of roughly 7 to 11 cycles used a sample-barcoded 5' primer and a J-beta primer mix. TCRdb called the 5' RACE reads again in MiXCR, with one record for every CDR3 protein. Among some 780,000 distinct CDR3 sequences listed, roughly 50% were seen once. With regard to this clonotype: Its antigen is still unknown.

Extraction of total RNA produced a minimum of 5 micrograms from each sample. What was sequenced was blood. This TCR was recovered from a man aged 35 to 55 in good health.

The CDR3 loop reads CASSVFWDSSYEQYF. Here the CDR3 DNA reads TGTGCCAGCAGCGTATTTTGGGACAGCTCCTACGAGCAGTACTTC. The chain recombines TRBV9 with TRBJ2-7, with 7 bases matching TRBD1. After removal of 1 base from V and 0 bases from J, the junction contained 4 bases not matched to a gene. This CDR3 contains 15 residues. In germline, CDR1 is SGDLS, CDR2 YYNGEE.